Below, one TCR beta chain is given with its context. Its antigen is unknown. With 2 bases clipped from V and 3 bases from J, the junction kept 3 bases outside the gene matches. Per the germline V gene, CDR1 is MNHEY and CDR2 is SMNVEV (reference sequence). This CDR3 has 14 residues. Generated by immunoSEQ multiplex PCR, the TCRdb table keeps only in-frame clones and is missing some. Of some 64,000 clones in the sample, about 96% were seen once. The record originates from a study of cytomegalovirus exposure and HLA in healthy donors. Notes on the study in general: Published work reported that the classifier diagnosed cytomegalovirus status with high specificity and sensitivity. Confirmation in vitro established that a few CMV-associated chains were specific for CMV antigens.

This clonotype was obtained from a woman under 30 in good health and CMV-seronegative. The gene calls are TRBV27 and TRBJ1-1; 7 nucleotides line up with TRBD1. The sequenced sample consisted of PBMCs. This CDR3 is CASSLDREHTEAFF. The DNA for the CDR3 is TGTGCCAGCAGTTTAGACAGGGAACACACTGAAGCTTTCTTT.